Below, 27 T cell receptor beta chains from the same sample are listed, as sequenced in a study of CXCR3-negative and CXCR3-positive naive CD8 T cells. Through 5' RACE with UMI labels, the TRB cDNA libraries were prepared. No DNA is given; TCRdb re-called the 5' RACE reads and lists each CDR3 protein once. The sample data list around 7,000 distinct CDR3 sequences. Sequenced input: naive CXCR3- CD8+ T cells from blood. Subset described: CD45RO-CCR7+CD27+CD95- naive CD8+ T cells lacking CXCR3 (TNR3-). The receptors were sampled from a human donor in good health. Some clones in this sample may be carry-over from other donors' samples.

V gene TRBV7-9 combines with J gene TRBJ2-1; TCRdb picks TRBD2, but there is no DNA to check that call. Germline V CDR1 and CDR2: SEHNR, FQNEAQ (reference sequence). This CDR3 contains 14 residues. The CDR3 protein is CASAPNLEGNEQFF. The complete variable domain, with remaining parts taken from reference TRBV7-9 and TRBJ2-1, reads DTGVSQNPRHKITKRGQNVTFRCDPISEHNRLYWYRQTLGQGPEFLTYFQNEAQLEKSRLLSDRFSAERPKGSFSTLEIQRTEQGDSAMYLCASAPNLEGNEQFFGPGTRLTVL.

This clonotype counts as medium-sized by frequency. The chain links TRBV28 to TRBJ2-4; TCRdb gives TRBD2 as the D gene, but with no DNA this cannot be confirmed. Germline V CDR1 and CDR2: MDHEN, SYDVKM. This CDR3 is 18 amino acids long. This CDR3 is CASSFPGTSPVAKNIQYF. The entire variable domain, with the rest obtained from reference TRBV28 and TRBJ2-4, is as follows: DVKVTQSSRYLVKRTGEKVFLECVQDMDHENMFWYRQDPGLGLRLIYFSYDVKMKEKGDIPEGYSVSREKKERFSLILESASTNQTSMYLCASSFPGTSPVAKNIQYFGAGTRLSVL.

The chain recombines TRBV6-5 with TRBJ1-1; TCRdb's D call of TRBD1 is untestable without DNA. CDR3 length: 15 amino acids. CDR1 is MNHEY, CDR2 SVGAGI, per germline. CDR3 loop: CASSITGAMNTEAFF.

This sequence joins TRBV12-3 or TRBV12-4 and TRBJ2-7; TCRdb names TRBD2, which stays unverified in the absence of DNA. This CDR3 is built from 14 residues. CDR3 loop: CASSLGSRTYEQYF.

The rearrangement uses TRBV11-2 and TRBJ2-3; TCRdb calls TRBD1, which cannot be checked without DNA. CDR1 SGHAT and CDR2 FQNNGV come from the germline V gene. The CDR3 extends over 19 amino acids. The CDR3: CASSSPGQGLSLYTDTQYF.

The chain is built from TRBV29-1 and TRBJ2-7; TCRdb's D call of TRBD1 is untestable without DNA. CDR1 SQVTM and CDR2 ANQGSEA come from the germline V gene. This CDR3 has 13 amino acids. CDR3 loop: CSVLTGLSYEQYF.

This clonotype ranks as medium-sized in terms of frequency. The chain is built from TRBV29-1 and TRBJ2-1; checking the TCRdb D call of TRBD2 is not possible without DNA. The germline V gene encodes CDR1 SQVTM and CDR2 ANQGSEA. The CDR3 sequence is 15 residues long. The chain's CDR3 is CSVDSSGRAGNEQFF.

The chain combines TRBV15 with TRBJ2-7; the D gene TCRdb calls, TRBD2, cannot be checked with no DNA. Germline V gene sequence: CDR1 LNHNV, CDR2 YYDKDF (reference sequence). CDR3 length equals 15 residues. The CDR3 loop reads CATSRPSGGTYEQYF.

The chain joins TRBV4-1 to TRBJ1-2. The CDR3 totals 15 residues. CDR1 and CDR2 (germline): MGHRA, YSYEKL. This chain's CDR3 is CASSQDSLAEYGYTF.

This rearrangement joins TRBV20-1 to TRBJ2-3; TCRdb reports TRBD2, a call that lacks DNA to check it against. In germline, CDR1 is DFQATT, CDR2 SNEGSKA (reference sequence). CDR3 length equals 16 residues. The CDR3 region is CSARNTLAGVEDTQYF.

The V and J genes are TRBV29-1 and TRBJ2-1; TCRdb's D gene call, TRBD1, goes unchecked for lack of DNA. This CDR3 comprises 12 residues. CDR1 and CDR2 (germline): SQVTM, ANQGSEA. This chain's CDR3 is CSARPLLNEQFF.

This rearrangement joins TRBV7-9 to TRBJ1-1; TCRdb picks TRBD1, but there is no DNA to check that call. From germline, CDR1 is SEHNR and CDR2 FQNEAQ (reference sequence). The CDR3 covers 15 residues. The CDR3 spells CASSADRGSNTEAFF.

The genes are TRBV20-1 and TRBJ2-7; TCRdb designates TRBD2, a call that cannot be tested without DNA. CDR1 and CDR2 from the germline V gene are DFQATT and SNEGSKA (reference sequence). The CDR3 sequence is 15 residues long. The CDR3 is CSARGPTLAGDEQYF.

This rearrangement joins TRBV23-1 to TRBJ2-1. TRBV23-1 is designated an ORF whose function remains uncertain. CDR3 length: 16 amino acids. The CDR3 reads CASTVVGGVPYNEQFF.

The chain uses TRBV19 and TRBJ2-5; the TCRdb D gene call, TRBD2, has no DNA to confirm it. In germline, CDR1 is LNHDA, CDR2 SQIVND (reference sequence). The CDR3 is made up of 15 amino acids. CDR3 amino acids: CASSIYKAGGETQYF.

Considering frequency, this clonotype is medium-sized. This chain uses TRBV29-1 with TRBJ2-4; the D call from TCRdb, TRBD2, cannot be confirmed without DNA. This CDR3 contains 17 residues. CDR1 and CDR2 (germline): SQVTM, ANQGSEA. The CDR3 protein is CSVAGTSGAEAKNIQYF.

The chain links TRBV29-1 to TRBJ2-5; the TCRdb D gene call, TRBD1, has no DNA to confirm it. The CDR3 length is 13 residues. The germline V gene has CDR1 SQVTM and CDR2 ANQGSEA. Here the CDR3 reads CSARQGATETQYF.

The rearrangement joins TRBV27 to TRBJ2-7; absent DNA, TCRdb's TRBD1 call cannot be checked. This CDR3 region has 14 residues. CDR1 is MNHEY, CDR2 SMNVEV, per germline (reference sequence). The CDR3 protein is CASSPIPGTLEQYF.

Considering frequency, this clonotype is medium-sized. The chain is built from TRBV11-2 and TRBJ2-2; as DNA is missing, the TRBD2 call by TCRdb cannot be tested. The germline V gene encodes CDR1 SGHAT and CDR2 FQNNGV. The CDR3 is made up of 16 amino acids. CDR3 residues: CASSSRLAGYVGELFF.

The CDR3 here is CASSPLAAASYNEQFF. The chain couples TRBV7-9 to TRBJ2-1; TCRdb reports TRBD1, a call that lacks DNA to check it against. Germline V lookup: CDR1 SEHNR, CDR2 FQNEAQ (reference sequence). CDR3 length equals 16 residues.

This chain uses TRBV3-1 with TRBJ2-3. Germline V gene lookup returns CDR1 LGHDT and CDR2 YNNKEL (reference sequence). The CDR3 sequence is 16 residues long. The CDR3 loop reads CASSQDEGSLTDTQYF.

This clonotype registers medium-sized by frequency. The chain uses TRBV29-1 and TRBJ2-5; TCRdb names TRBD1, which stays unverified in the absence of DNA. This CDR3 has 15 residues. Germline CDR1 reads SQVTM; CDR2 reads ANQGSEA. CDR3 sequence: CSLRGTGVGQETQYF. The full variable domain, with the rest looked up from reference TRBV29-1 and TRBJ2-5, is SAVISQKPSRDICQRGTSLTIQCQVDSQVTMMFWYRQQPGQSLTLIATANQGSEATYESGFVIDKFPISRPNLTFSTLTVSNMSPEDSSIYLCSLRGTGVGQETQYFGPGTRLLVL.

The V gene is TRBV5-1, the J gene TRBJ2-3; the D call of TRBD2 rests on TCRdb alone, since no DNA is present to check it. This CDR3 contains 17 residues. Germline values: CDR1 SGHRS, CDR2 YFSETQ. The CDR3 reads CASSTGTSGKLSDTQYF. Looking up the rest from reference TRBV5-1 and TRBJ2-3 gives the full variable domain: KAGVTQTPRYLIKTRGQQVTLSCSPISGHRSVSWYQQTPGQGLQFLFEYFSETQRNKGNFPGRFSGRQFSNSRSEMNVSTLELGDSALYLCASSTGTSGKLSDTQYFGPGTRLTVL.

The gene calls are TRBV6-5 and TRBJ2-3; TCRdb proposes TRBD2, but this gene call is untestable without DNA. Germline assignment: CDR1 MNHEY and CDR2 SVGAGI. The CDR3 loop spans 14 amino acids. CDR3 region: CASSSAGRTDTQYF.

V and J are TRBV5-1 and TRBJ1-5; the TRBD1 assignment by TCRdb is unverifiable without DNA. The CDR3 covers 16 residues. Germline-derived CDR1 and CDR2 are SGHRS and YFSETQ. This chain's CDR3 is CASSFPRDRDNQPQHF.

By frequency, this clonotype is medium-sized. This sequence joins TRBV27 and TRBJ2-7; TCRdb reports TRBD1, a call that lacks DNA to check it against. The CDR3 has 16 amino acids. The V gene's germline CDR1 is MNHEY and CDR2 SMNVEV (reference sequence). CDR3 protein: CASSLTGTSISYEQYF.

This clonotype is medium-sized by frequency. CDR3 in amino acids: CASSFRATREETQYF. The rearrangement uses TRBV21-1 and TRBJ2-5; TCRdb designates TRBD1, a call that cannot be tested without DNA. TRBV21-1 is a pseudogene. The CDR3 is 15 residues long.